Each of the 14 T cell receptor beta chains below was sequenced from the same sample in a study of blood T cell repertoires in COVID-19. Clones were read by immunoSEQ multiplex PCR, and TCRdb kept only the in-frame ones, dropping some. The sample lists about 100,000 clones, 71% occurring once. Specimen: peripheral blood. The receptors were gathered from a woman in her 40s with acute or convalescent COVID-19.

The rearrangement uses TRBV27 and TRBJ2-1, with 9 bases that match TRBD1. The junction had 8 bases not matched to a gene; V was cut back by 5 bases and J by 9 bases. The CDR3 is 14 residues long. CDR1 and CDR2 from the germline V gene are MNHEY and SMNVEV (reference sequence). The CDR3 loop reads CASSLQQGAGEQFF. The CDR3 nucleotides read TGTGCCAGCAGTCTCCAACAGGGGGCGGGTGAGCAGTTCTTC.

The chain has TRBV15 and TRBJ2-4; a possible D gene is TRBD1 (6 bases). In germline, CDR1 is LNHNV, CDR2 YYDKDF (reference sequence). This CDR3 is 18 amino acids long. The V end was cut by 1 base, the J end by 0 bases, with 16 bases between. The CDR3 DNA is TGTGCCACCAGCAGAGGGGGGATCGACAGGCTAGCCAAAAACATTCAGTACTTC. As protein: CATSRGGIDRLAKNIQYF.

The rearrangement joins TRBV28 to TRBJ1-2; a weak D match, TRBD1 (6 bases). The CDR3 loop spans 11 amino acids. V lost 5 bases, J lost 6 bases, and 7 bases lay in between. In germline, CDR1 is MDHEN, CDR2 SYDVKM. The CDR3 loop reads CASSTGHGYTF. In nucleotides, the CDR3 is TGTGCCAGCAGTACAGGGCATGGCTACACCTTC.

This clone was detected only once. The chain couples TRBV28 to TRBJ1-2, with 8 bases identical to TRBD1. CDR1 MDHEN and CDR2 SYDVKM come from the germline V gene. There are 14 residues in the CDR3. With 3 bases clipped from V and 8 bases from J, the junction kept 8 bases outside the gene matches. The CDR3 bases are TGTGCCAGCAGTTTTTCAGGGGGCGATTGGGGCTACACCTTC. As protein: CASSFSGGDWGYTF.

In nucleotides, the CDR3 is TGTGCCTGGAGGGGGGCATCAGGCTCCTATAATTCACCCCTCCACTTT. This encodes CAWRGASGSYNSPLHF. The chain joins TRBV30 to TRBJ1-6, with a possible D match to TRBD1 (6 bases). Germline V gene data show CDR1 as GTSNPN and CDR2 as SVGIG (reference sequence). V was cut by 3 bases and J by 0 bases, with 12 bases left in between. There are 16 residues in the CDR3.

This clone has only a few counts. The J gene is TRBJ1-3, the V gene TRBV5-1; 7 positions agree with TRBD1. CDR3 length: 15 amino acids. Germline lookup yields CDR1 SGHRS and CDR2 YFSETQ. V trimming: 3 bases; J trimming: 2 bases; junction bases outside the gene matches: 5. CDR3 DNA sequence: TGCGCCAGCAGCTCTCGACAGGGTGCTGGAAACACCATATATTTT. This encodes CASSSRQGAGNTIYF.

The chain carries TRBV14 and TRBJ2-1; 7 bases line up with TRBD1. CDR3 size: 15 residues. With V trimmed by 0 bases and J by 9 bases, 8 bases remained unmatched. Per the germline V gene, CDR1 is SGHDN and CDR2 is FVKESK. The CDR3 DNA sequence: TGTGCCAGCAGCCAAGATCCACAGGGGACGATTGAGCAGTTCTTC. Amino acid sequence: CASSQDPQGTIEQFF.

About this clone itself: This same CDR3 is encoded by further DNA sequences in the sample. The chain joins TRBV3-1 (or the pseudogene TRBV3-2) to TRBJ2-1; possible D gene TRBD2, 7 bases. With 4 bases removed from V and 2 bases from J, the gap between germline ends came to 9 bases. This CDR3 spans 14 amino acids. Per germline, CDR1 LGHDT and CDR2 YNNKEL (reference sequence). CDR3 coding DNA: TGTGCCAGCAGCCGCGGGGGCGCCTACAATGAGCAGTTCTTC. This codes for CASSRGGAYNEQFF.

This chain links TRBV5-6 with TRBJ1-1; tentatively, D is TRBD1 (6 bases). Germline V gives CDR1 SGHDT, CDR2 YYEEEE. V lost 0 bases, J lost 14 bases, and 23 bases lay in between. The CDR3 has 15 amino acids. CDR3 bases: TGTGCCAGCAGCTTGGGGTGGACGCCGGGACACCTACTCTTCTTT. Its protein is CASSLGWTPGHLLFF.

In this sample, this clone turned up a few times. Other DNA sequences of this sample code for an identical CDR3. The chain links TRBV5-1 to TRBJ1-1, with 7 bases that match TRBD1. The V segment lost 3 bases and the J segment 0 bases; nucleotides outside the gene matches: 2. Per germline, CDR1 SGHRS and CDR2 YFSETQ. The CDR3 totals 14 residues. The CDR3 DNA sequence: TGCGCCAGCAGCTGGACAGGAGTGAACACTGAAGCTTTCTTT. Amino acids: CASSWTGVNTEAFF.

This chain uses TRBV19 with TRBJ2-3; a possible D gene is TRBD2 (6 bases). V shed 3 bases and J shed 0 bases, with 7 bases lying between them. The CDR3 loop spans 14 amino acids. Germline lookup yields CDR1 LNHDA and CDR2 SQIVND (reference sequence). The CDR3 here is CASSIGGSTDTQYF. Written as DNA, the CDR3 is TGTGCCAGTAGTATTGGAGGGAGCACAGATACGCAGTATTTT.

V is TRBV5-1 and J is TRBJ2-1; 8 bases align to TRBD2. The length of the CDR3 is 13 residues. J was trimmed by 7 bases and V by 7 bases; bases with no gene match: 7. Looked up from germline, CDR1 is SGHRS and CDR2 is YFSETQ. CDR3 sequence reads: CASGTSIENEQFF. In DNA, the CDR3 is TGCGCCAGCGGGACTAGTATCGAGAATGAGCAGTTCTTC. The complete variable domain, with remaining parts taken from reference TRBV5-1 and TRBJ2-1, reads KAGVTQTPRYLIKTRGQQVTLSCSPISGHRSVSWYQQTPGQGLQFLFEYFSETQRNKGNFPGRFSGRQFSNSRSEMNVSTLELGDSALYLCASGTSIENEQFFGPGTRLTVL.

The J gene is TRBJ2-7, the V gene TRBV3-1 (or the pseudogene TRBV3-2), with no clear D. V lost 1 base and J 4 bases, leaving 11 bases between the germline ends. Germline assignment: CDR1 LGHDT and CDR2 YNNKEL (reference sequence). CDR3 length: 14 amino acids. CDR3 nucleotide sequence: TGTGCCAGCAGCCAAGGGCCCCTAGAGTACGAGCAGTACTTC. Its protein is CASSQGPLEYEQYF.

The CDR3 loop is CASSYTVNSPLHF. The DNA of the CDR3 is TGTGCCAGCAGTTACACAGTTAATTCACCCCTCCACTTT. V is TRBV6-5 and J is TRBJ1-6; no definite D call. The V end lost 2 bases, the J end lost 6 bases, and 5 bases lay between the germline ends. This CDR3 contains 13 residues. Germline V gene data show CDR1 as MNHEY and CDR2 as SVGAGI.